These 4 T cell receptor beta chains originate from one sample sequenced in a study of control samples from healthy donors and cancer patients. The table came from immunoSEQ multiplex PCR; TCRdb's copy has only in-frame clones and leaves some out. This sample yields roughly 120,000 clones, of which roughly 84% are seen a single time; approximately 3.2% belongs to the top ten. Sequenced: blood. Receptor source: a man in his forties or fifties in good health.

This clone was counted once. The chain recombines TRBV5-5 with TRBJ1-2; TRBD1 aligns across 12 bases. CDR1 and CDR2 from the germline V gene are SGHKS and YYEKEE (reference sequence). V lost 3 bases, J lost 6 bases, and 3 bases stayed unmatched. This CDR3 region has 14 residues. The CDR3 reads CASSWDRGLNGYTF. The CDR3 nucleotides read TGTGCCAGCAGCTGGGACAGGGGGCTGAATGGCTACACCTTC.

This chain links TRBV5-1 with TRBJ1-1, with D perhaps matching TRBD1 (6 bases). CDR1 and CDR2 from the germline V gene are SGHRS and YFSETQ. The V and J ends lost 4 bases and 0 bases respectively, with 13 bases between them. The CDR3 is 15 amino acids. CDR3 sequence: CASSPGDNLNTEAFF. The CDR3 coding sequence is TGCGCCAGCAGCCCTGGGGACAATTTGAACACTGAAGCTTTCTTT.

This CDR3 is CAWSVLRGTAGNEKLFF. The CDR3 DNA follows: TGTGCCTGGAGTGTACTGAGGGGGACAGCTGGTAATGAAAAACTGTTTTTT. The V and J genes are TRBV30 and TRBJ1-4; 7 positions agree with TRBD1. With 0 bases clipped from V and 4 bases from J, the junction kept 11 bases outside the gene matches. Germline V lookup: CDR1 GTSNPN, CDR2 SVGIG (reference sequence). The CDR3 consists of 17 residues.

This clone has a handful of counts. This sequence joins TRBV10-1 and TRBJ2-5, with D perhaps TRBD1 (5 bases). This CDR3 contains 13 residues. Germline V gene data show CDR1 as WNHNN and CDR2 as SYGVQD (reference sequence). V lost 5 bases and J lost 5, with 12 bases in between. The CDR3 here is CASSPQGGETQYF. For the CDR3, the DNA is TGCGCCAGCAGTCCTCAGGGTGGGGAGACCCAGTACTTC.